The clone carrying this T cell receptor (beta chain) turned up a few times. Its antigen is not known. Trimming left V 5 bases short and J 6 bases short, with 17 bases between. CDR1 and CDR2 (germline): DFQATT, SNEGSKA (reference sequence). The CDR3 totals 14 residues. This sample is part of a study of T-cell memory formation after mild COVID-19. Study-wide results and caveats: CD4+ bias marked clones expanding day 15 to 37, unlike balanced contracting clones.

TCRdb re-analysed the 5' RACE reads in MiXCR, keeping a single row per CDR3 protein. The sample has a few hundred thousand distinct CDR3 sequences; roughly 20% are singletons. The chain links TRBV20-1 to TRBJ2-1; D ambiguous. Sequences were obtained from PBMCs or a T cell subset sorted from them (not recorded which). The receptor's source is an adult woman who had mild COVID-19 (a few samples of this study predate the infection). Cell type and time point are not known. CDR3 amino acids: CSAPDSPARNEQFF. CDR3 nucleotide sequence: TGCAGTGCTCCCGACTCTCCCGCCCGCAATGAGCAGTTCTTC.